The rows below give T cell receptor beta chains drawn from one sample of a study of blood T cell repertoires in COVID-19. Clones were sequenced by immunoSEQ multiplex PCR, and TCRdb holds only the in-frame ones, with some missing. The data hold fewer than 250,000 clones, with around four fifths observed a single time. The sample taken for sequencing was peripheral blood. These receptors came from a man over 45 with active or convalescent COVID-19. CDR3s leave out the opening cysteine and the closing phenylalanine or tryptophan.

TRBJ2-1 13 TRBV4-3 ASSQEEGLANEQF
TRBJ2-1 13 TRBV20-1 SASLPLAGDNEQF
TRBJ2-2 15 TRBV7-2 ASSPPSALSNTGELF
TRBJ1-2 10 TRBV28 ASSETVYGYT
TRBJ1-6 11 TRBV25-1 ASSTVGGSPLH
TRBJ2-2 16 TRBV10-3 AISDRGLAGGRIGELF
TRBJ2-3 12 TRBV4-1 ASSQGTGVDTQY
TRBJ2-6 14 TRBV5-1 ASSLGTGSGANVLT
TRBJ2-1 14 TRBV18 ASSRRTGTSYNEQF
TRBJ1-5 14 TRBV19 ASSTLTGTRNQPQH
TRBJ1-1 12 TRBV19 ASSTTGSVTEAF
TRBJ2-2 12 TRBV28 ASKTGGRAGELF
TRBJ1-1 16 TRBV5-1 ASSLGQVDFSLDTEAF
TRBJ2-7 12 TRBV10-3 AISDPTRGGEQY
TRBJ1-1 13 TRBV13 ASSPQGGGDTEAF
TRBJ2-3 15 TRBV4-1 ASSQLLGQGVTDTQY
TRBJ1-4 13 TRBV6-5 ASSYLGQINEKLF
TRBJ1-1 11 TRBV30 ACSRDSDTEAF
TRBJ2-3 13 TRBV7-2 ASSPTSVSTDTQY
TRBJ1-3 13 TRBV3-1/TRBV3-2 ASSPDSGAGNTIY
TRBJ1-2 11 TRBV30 AWSERTGYGYT
TRBJ1-3 12 TRBV5-1 ASSSPGTGNTIY
TRBJ2-3 15 TRBV5-1 ASSQLLEAQIPDTQY
TRBJ1-5 12 TRBV5-8 ASSLGAYNQPQH
TRBJ2-1 13 TRBV11-2 ASSLISGRRAEQF
TRBJ1-5 10 TRBV6-5 ATTGGGQPQH
TRBJ2-2 12 TRBV10-3 AIRDPGGTGELF
TRBJ2-5 13 TRBV7-6 ASSLPQAGTETQY
TRBJ1-2 13 TRBV27 ASSLGGSSSYGYT
TRBJ1-1 12 TRBV18 ASSPGQADTEAF
TRBJ2-3 14 TRBV24-1 ATSDLLAGDSDTQY
TRBJ2-7 12 TRBV6-5 ASRTKGVIDEQY
TRBJ1-2 12 TRBV12-2 ASRLGRVLRGYT
TRBJ2-6 15 TRBV5-4 ASSLVPGGSGANVLT
TRBJ2-1 13 TRBV5-1 ASSLEGLAGVEQF
TRBJ2-7 13 TRBV19 ASADPSGDSYEQY
TRBJ2-4 13 TRBV13 ASSLFGGAKNIQY